The 30 T cell receptor beta chains listed next were all sequenced from one sample in a study of post-analysis software for immune sequencing data. General observations from the study: The study found TRBV5-6, TRBV5-1 and TRBV20-1 among several TRBV segments more frequent in patients than controls.

Unique molecular identifiers were present in the TCR beta cDNA libraries. TCRdb used MiXCR to reprocess the PCR reads, holding one entry per CDR3 protein. Among fewer than 850,000 distinct CDR3 sequences listed, roughly 46% were seen once. No antigen is known for these receptors. The specimen sequenced was blood. These receptors all come from a girl aged 5-17 years with multiple sclerosis.

This clonotype appeared a few times. The chain has TRBV4-1 and TRBJ2-3; D may be TRBD1 or TRBD2 (5 bases each). The germline V gene encodes CDR1 MGHRA and CDR2 YSYEKL. V was trimmed by 8 bases and J by 0 bases, leaving 9 bases between them. This CDR3 has 13 residues. CDR3 sequence (DNA): TGCGCCAGCGGGACCGCTAGCACAGATACGCAGTATTTT. Protein product: CASGTASTDTQYF.

The genes are TRBV7-8 and TRBJ2-3; no definite D call. The ends were cut back, 1 base at V and 7 bases at J, with 9 bases in the middle. The V gene's germline CDR1 is SGHVS and CDR2 FQNEAQ. The CDR3 spans 13 residues. CDR3 protein: CASSLEVGNTQYF. The DNA for the CDR3 is TGTGCCAGCAGCTTAGAGGTCGGTAATACGCAGTATTTT.

This chain joins TRBV12-3 or TRBV12-4 and TRBJ2-7; 7 nucleotides match TRBD1. V gave up 6 bases and J gave up 3 bases; unmatched junction bases: 8. This CDR3 spans 14 amino acids. The CDR3 here is CASRSPGQHYEQYF. Written as DNA, the CDR3 is TGTGCCAGCAGGTCTCCGGGACAGCACTACGAGCAGTACTTC.

V gene TRBV24-1 combines with J gene TRBJ2-3; either TRBD1 or TRBD2 may fit D (5 bases each). V lost 3 bases to trimming and J lost 6 bases, with 15 bases between them. The CDR3 totals 15 residues. Per the germline V gene, CDR1 is KGHDR and CDR2 is SFDVKD. The CDR3 spells CATSDPGTKVDTQYF. The DNA for the CDR3 is TGTGCCACCAGTGATCCCGGGACCAAAGTGGATACGCAGTATTTT.

This clonotype turned up a few times. The V gene is TRBV20-1, the J gene TRBJ2-3; D is perhaps TRBD2 (5 bases). Trimming left V 3 bases short and J 2 bases short, with 15 bases between. The CDR3 is 15 amino acids. Germline CDR1 reads DFQATT; CDR2 reads SNEGSKA (reference sequence). The CDR3 is CSARIGETHTDTQYF. In DNA, the CDR3 is TGCAGTGCTAGGATCGGGGAAACACACACAGATACGCAGTATTTT.

A few counts support this clonotype. The chain uses TRBV29-1 and TRBJ2-7, with 11 bases that match TRBD2. V dropped 6 bases and J dropped 5; count of bases not matched to a gene: 3. The CDR3 runs 12 residues. Germline CDR1 is SQVTM and CDR2 is ANQGSEA. The CDR3 nucleotides read TGCAGCGTACTAGCGGGAGTAAACGAGCAGTACTTC. This sequence encodes CSVLAGVNEQYF.

This clonotype has just a few counts. The chain links TRBV7-9 to TRBJ2-4; 11 nucleotides match TRBD2. The CDR3 consists of 16 residues. Germline CDR1 reads SEHNR; CDR2 reads FQNEAQ (reference sequence). With V trimmed by 2 bases and J by 4 bases, 4 bases remained unmatched. The CDR3 here is CASSLFGTSGKNIQYF. In nucleotides, the CDR3 is TGTGCCAGCAGCTTATTCGGGACTAGCGGAAAAAACATTCAGTACTTC.

As DNA, the CDR3 is TGTGCCACCAGTGACCGCACTCACTCGGGCTATGGCTACACCTTC. Its translation is CATSDRTHSGYGYTF. V is TRBV24-1 and J is TRBJ1-2; D ambiguous. V gave up 4 bases and J gave up 4 bases, with 15 bases separating them. CDR1 is KGHDR, CDR2 SFDVKD, per germline. The length of the CDR3 is 15 residues.

Comment on this clonotype: A read error may account for a junction end that differs from germline. The chain links TRBV7-8 to TRBJ1-1; 7 bases match TRBD1. This CDR3 contains 13 residues. Germline V gene sequence: CDR1 SGHVS, CDR2 FQNEAQ. The CDR3 loop is CACRGRDSTEAFF. DNA of the CDR3: TGTGCCTGCAGGGGTCGGGACAGCACTGAAGCTTTCTTT.

The chain has TRBV7-9 and TRBJ1-2, with 9 bases aligning to TRBD1. The J segment lost 7 bases and the V segment lost 6 bases, leaving 6 bases of the junction unmatched. Per germline, CDR1 SEHNR and CDR2 FQNEAQ (reference sequence). The CDR3 runs to 13 residues. The CDR3 here is CASRPRDRVGYTF. Here the CDR3 DNA reads TGTGCCAGCAGGCCTCGGGACAGGGTTGGCTACACCTTC.

The chain combines TRBV6-5 with TRBJ1-1; unclear D gene. The CDR3 consists of 13 residues. V shed 2 bases and J shed 7 bases, with 11 bases lying between them. Germline lookup yields CDR1 MNHEY and CDR2 SVGAGI. The CDR3 is CASSYGVEREAFF. CDR3 bases: TGTGCCAGCAGTTACGGCGTCGAGCGTGAAGCTTTCTTT.

The chain uses TRBV7-9 and TRBJ2-3, with D possibly TRBD2 on 6 matching bases. The CDR3 is 15 residues long. Germline loops: CDR1 SEHNR, CDR2 FQNEAQ (reference sequence). The V gene lost 5 bases and the J gene lost 0 bases, with 12 bases spanning the gap. The CDR3 sequence is CASSRIAASTDTQYF. The CDR3 bases are TGTGCCAGCAGCCGAATAGCGGCTAGCACAGATACGCAGTATTTT. The variable domain in full, with the rest retrieved from reference TRBV7-9 and TRBJ2-3, is DTGVSQNPRHKITKRGQNVTFRCDPISEHNRLYWYRQTLGQGPEFLTYFQNEAQLEKSRLLSDRFSAERPKGSFSTLEIQRTEQGDSAMYLCASSRIAASTDTQYFGPGTRLTVL.

This clonotype has more than one count but fewer than ten. The chain employs TRBV7-2 and TRBJ2-4; D is perhaps TRBD2 (6 bases). The CDR3 sequence is 15 residues long. V shed 6 bases and J shed 0 bases, with 12 bases lying between them. From germline, CDR1 is SGHTA and CDR2 FQGNSA. CDR3 sequence: CASRETGLAKNIQYF. CDR3 nucleotides: TGTGCCAGCAGGGAAACGGGACTAGCCAAAAACATTCAGTACTTC.

The rearrangement uses TRBV3-1 and TRBJ2-5; maybe TRBD1 (5 bases). The end of the DNA fits TRBJ2-7 better, so the J call may be wrong. Germline CDR1 reads LGHDT; CDR2 reads YNNKEL (reference sequence). The CDR3 runs 13 residues. This CDR3 is CASSQAPQGEQYF. In DNA form, the CDR3 reads TGTGCCAGCAGCCAAGCTCCCCAGGGCGAGCAGTACTTC.

The V and J genes are TRBV10-3 and TRBJ2-1; D unresolved. This CDR3 has 14 amino acids. Trimming left V 5 bases short and J 3 bases short, with 11 bases between. From germline, CDR1 is ENHRY and CDR2 SYGVKD. CDR3 in DNA: TGTGCCATCAGTCAGGAGAGTAACTACAATGAGCAGTTCTTC. Residues: CAISQESNYNEQFF.

The V and J genes are TRBV10-3 and TRBJ1-4; possible D gene TRBD1, 5 bases. The CDR3 is made up of 16 amino acids. Germline V lookup: CDR1 ENHRY, CDR2 SYGVKD. Trimming removed 0 bases at V and 4 bases at J, with 12 bases between. This CDR3 is CAISESGPGSNEKLFF. For the CDR3, the DNA is TGTGCCATCAGTGAGTCTGGGCCAGGGAGTAATGAAAAACTGTTTTTT.

The rearrangement uses TRBV11-3 and TRBJ1-2, with TRBD1 identical over 7 bases. V lost 3 bases, J lost 0 bases, and 13 bases stayed unmatched. The CDR3 runs to 18 residues. Germline assignment: CDR1 SGHNT and CDR2 YENEEA. The CDR3 sequence: CASSLYIDRDRPNYGYTF. The CDR3, as DNA: TGTGCCAGCAGCTTGTATATTGACAGGGATCGACCTAACTATGGCTACACCTTC.

The chain recombines TRBV15 with TRBJ2-7; 8 bases are a match to TRBD2. The CDR3 runs to 16 residues. CDR1 and CDR2 (germline): LNHNV, YYDKDF (reference sequence). Trimming cost V 0 bases and J 2 bases; bases outside gene matches: 6. The CDR3 here is CATSRDSGGSPYEQYF. For the CDR3, the DNA is TGTGCCACCAGCAGAGATTCGGGAGGGAGCCCCTACGAGCAGTACTTC.

This clonotype has just a few counts. This rearrangement joins TRBV6-2 or TRBV6-3 to TRBJ2-5; no clear D gene. Germline-derived CDR1 and CDR2 are MNHEY and SVGEGT. Trimming took off 6 bases at V and 5 bases at J, with 16 bases between the two ends. This CDR3 region has 14 residues. The CDR3 DNA sequence: TGTGCCAGCAGATTGTTAGGGCTAGGGGAGACCCAGTACTTC. Its translation is CASRLLGLGETQYF.

This clonotype came up a few times. The J gene is TRBJ1-2, the V gene TRBV25-1, with 7 bases identical to TRBD1. The V gene end was trimmed by 6 bases and the J gene end by 7 bases; junction bases not matched to a gene: 5. Germline lookup yields CDR1 MGHDK and CDR2 SYGVNS. The CDR3 spans 12 residues. CDR3 nucleotides: TGTGCCAGCAGCGACAGGGTGGGTGGCTACACCTTC. Its translation: CASSDRVGGYTF.

The rearrangement links TRBV7-9 to TRBJ2-5, with 7 bases identical to TRBD1. Germline V gene lookup returns CDR1 SEHNR and CDR2 FQNEAQ (reference sequence). This CDR3 contains 14 residues. The V gene end was trimmed by 7 bases and the J gene end by 0 bases; junction bases not matched to a gene: 5. Written as DNA, the CDR3 is TGTGCCAGCAACAAACAGGGGAACCAAGAGACCCAGTACTTC. Translating gives CASNKQGNQETQYF. Together with reference TRBV7-9 and TRBJ2-5, the CDR3 gives the full variable domain: DTGVSQNPRHKITKRGQNVTFRCDPISEHNRLYWYRQTLGQGPEFLTYFQNEAQLEKSRLLSDRFSAERPKGSFSTLEIQRTEQGDSAMYLCASNKQGNQETQYFGPGTRLLVL.

The CDR3 spells CASRGGQGSVGELFF. The CDR3 region has the DNA TGTGCCAGCAGAGGAGGACAGGGGTCTGTCGGGGAGCTGTTTTTT. The chain recombines TRBV6-1 with TRBJ2-2, with 9 bases fitting TRBD1. CDR1 and CDR2 from the germline V gene are MNHNS and SASEGT. V was pared by 6 bases and J by 7 bases, with 9 bases of the junction left unmatched. The CDR3 runs to 15 residues.

The rearrangement joins TRBV20-1 to TRBJ2-2; D is perhaps TRBD1 (6 bases). V shed 3 bases and J shed 13 bases, with 18 bases lying between them. Germline assignment: CDR1 DFQATT and CDR2 SNEGSKA (reference sequence). The CDR3 is 13 residues long. The CDR3 loop reads CSASRQGLLGLFF. CDR3 bases: TGCAGTGCTAGTCGGCAGGGGTTGCTTGGGCTGTTTTTT.

The chain is built from TRBV12-3 or TRBV12-4 and TRBJ1-2; possible D gene TRBD1, 5 bases. The CDR3 covers 14 residues. Trimming cost V 4 bases and J 4 bases, with 13 bases left between them. The CDR3 protein is CASSSPPGAYGYTF. The CDR3 DNA is TGTGCCAGCAGTTCCCCCCCTGGGGCCTATGGCTACACCTTC.

The V gene is TRBV3-1, the J gene TRBJ2-1; possibly TRBD1 for D (5 bases). The J call may be faulty, since TRBJ2-7 better matches the DNA end. Germline CDR1 LGHDT, CDR2 YNNKEL (reference sequence). The CDR3 is made up of 13 amino acids. The CDR3 is CASSQWGYNEQYF. CDR3 coding DNA: TGTGCCAGCAGCCAATGGGGCTACAATGAGCAGTACTTC.

The chain carries TRBV24-1 and TRBJ2-7; D is unclear. Deletions cut 8 bases from V and 3 bases from J, with 19 bases between. The germline V gene has CDR1 KGHDR and CDR2 SFDVKD. The CDR3 length is 15 residues. CDR3 DNA: TGTGCCACCAAGGTCCAAGGCAGTTCGATCTACGAGCAGTACTTC. This gives the protein CATKVQGSSIYEQYF.

The chain uses TRBV28 and TRBJ2-7; the D gene is possibly TRBD2 (5 bases). Trimming removed 4 bases at V and 2 bases at J, with 18 bases between. Germline V CDR1 and CDR2: MDHEN, SYDVKM. The CDR3 runs 16 residues. CDR3 in amino acids: CASSSRTYAQPYEQYF. CDR3 DNA: TGTGCCAGCAGTTCCAGGACTTACGCGCAACCCTACGAGCAGTACTTC. The variable domain in full, completed from reference TRBV28 and TRBJ2-7, reads DVKVTQSSRYLVKRTGEKVFLECVQDMDHENMFWYRQDPGLGLRLIYFSYDVKMKEKGDIPEGYSVSREKKERFSLILESASTNQTSMYLCASSSRTYAQPYEQYFGPGTRLTVT.

This clonotype was picked up a small number of times. This chain connects TRBV12-3 or TRBV12-4 to TRBJ2-7, with D perhaps TRBD1 or TRBD2 (5 bases each). This CDR3 is built from 14 residues. The V end lost 4 bases, the J end lost 2 bases, and 12 bases lay between the germline ends. CDR3 DNA: TGTGCCAGCAGTTCCGGGACCCTCGCCTACGAGCAGTACTTC. This translates into CASSSGTLAYEQYF.

This clonotype occurred a few times. Sequence at one end of the junction differs from germline and may be a read error. This rearrangement joins TRBV20-1 to TRBJ1-1, with a possible D match to TRBD1 (6 bases). Germline values: CDR1 DFQATT, CDR2 SNEGSKA (reference sequence). The CDR3 consists of 12 residues. DNA of the CDR3: TGCAGTGCTAGTGGACAGCTCACTGAGGCTTTCTTT. Its protein product is CSASGQLTEAFF.

The chain joins TRBV29-1 to TRBJ2-1, with 8 nucleotides matching TRBD2. Germline V gene lookup returns CDR1 SQVTM and CDR2 ANQGSEA. The CDR3 is 13 amino acids. V dropped 5 bases and J dropped 6; count of bases not matched to a gene: 6. CDR3 sequence reads: CSVSREDRNEQFF. CDR3 in DNA: TGCAGCGTTTCGCGGGAGGACCGCAATGAGCAGTTCTTC.